This T cell receptor (beta chain) was observed in a study of blood T cell repertoires in COVID-19. The repertoire was sequenced with immunoSEQ multiplex PCR; TCRdb's copy has only in-frame clones and lacks some. The sample includes 95,000 to 150,000 clones, 88% of them seen just once. The CDR3 has 15 residues. With 0 bases removed from V and 1 base from J, the gap between germline ends came to 9 bases. Per the germline V gene, CDR1 is MNHEY and CDR2 is SVGAGI. The TCR sequence derives from a woman aged 80 or over with acute or convalescent COVID-19. The V and J genes are TRBV6-5 and TRBJ1-1; D may be TRBD1 (6 bases). What was sequenced was peripheral blood. CDR3 nucleotides: TGTGCCAGCAGTTACTCGGGGGGGCGGAACACTGAAGCTTTCTTT. Protein: CASSYSGGRNTEAFF.